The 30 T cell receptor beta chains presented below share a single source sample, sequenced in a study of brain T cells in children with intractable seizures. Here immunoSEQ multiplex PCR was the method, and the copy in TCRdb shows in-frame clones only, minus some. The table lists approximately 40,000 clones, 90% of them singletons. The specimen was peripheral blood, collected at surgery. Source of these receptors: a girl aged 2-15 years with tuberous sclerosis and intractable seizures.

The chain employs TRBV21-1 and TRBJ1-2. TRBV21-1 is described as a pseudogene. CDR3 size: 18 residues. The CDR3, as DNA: TGTGCCAGCAGCAGACTACCAAATCACAGCTCCATTAACTATGGCTACACCTTC. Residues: CASSRLPNHSSINYGYTF.

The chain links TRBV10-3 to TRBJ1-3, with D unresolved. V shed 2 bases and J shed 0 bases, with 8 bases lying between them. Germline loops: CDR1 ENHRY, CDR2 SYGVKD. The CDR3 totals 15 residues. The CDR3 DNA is TGTGCCATCAGTGAGGTTATGTCCTCTGGAAACACCATATATTTT. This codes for CAISEVMSSGNTIYF.

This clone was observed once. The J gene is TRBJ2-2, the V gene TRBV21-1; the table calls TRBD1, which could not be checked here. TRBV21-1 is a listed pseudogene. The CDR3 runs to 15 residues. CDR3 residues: CASSKWQENTGELFF. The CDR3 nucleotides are TGTGCCAGCAGCAAATGGCAGGAAAACACCGGGGAGCTGTTTTTT.

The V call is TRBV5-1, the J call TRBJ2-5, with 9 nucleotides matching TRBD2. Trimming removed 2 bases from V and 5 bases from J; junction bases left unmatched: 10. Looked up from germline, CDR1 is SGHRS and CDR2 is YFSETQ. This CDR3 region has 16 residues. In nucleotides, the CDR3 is TGCGCCAGCAGCTTCCATCCGGGACTAGCATCTGAGACCCAGTACTTC. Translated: CASSFHPGLASETQYF.

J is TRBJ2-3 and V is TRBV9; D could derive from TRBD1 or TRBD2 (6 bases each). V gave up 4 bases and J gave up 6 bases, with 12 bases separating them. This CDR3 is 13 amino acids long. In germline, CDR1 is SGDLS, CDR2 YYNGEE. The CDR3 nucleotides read TGTGCCAGCAGCTCGACTAGGGGGGATACGCAGTATTTT. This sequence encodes CASSSTRGDTQYF.

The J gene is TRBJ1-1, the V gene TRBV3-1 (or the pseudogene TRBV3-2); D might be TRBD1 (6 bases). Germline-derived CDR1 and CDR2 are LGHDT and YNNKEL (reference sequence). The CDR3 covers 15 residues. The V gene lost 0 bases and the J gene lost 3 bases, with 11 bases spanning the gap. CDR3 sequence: CASSQEEGGDTEAFF. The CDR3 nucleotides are TGTGCCAGCAGCCAAGAGGAAGGGGGGGACACTGAAGCTTTCTTT.

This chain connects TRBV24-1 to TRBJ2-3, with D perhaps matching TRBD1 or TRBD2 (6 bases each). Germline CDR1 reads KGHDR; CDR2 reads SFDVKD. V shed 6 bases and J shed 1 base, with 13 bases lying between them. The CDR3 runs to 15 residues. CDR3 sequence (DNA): TGTGCCACCAGTCCGGGGGCCAGGGGCACAGATACGCAGTATTTT. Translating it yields CATSPGARGTDTQYF.

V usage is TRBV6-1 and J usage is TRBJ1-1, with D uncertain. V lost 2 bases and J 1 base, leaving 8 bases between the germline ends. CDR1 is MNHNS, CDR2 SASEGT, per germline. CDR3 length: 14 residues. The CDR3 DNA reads TGTGCCAGCAGTGAAAGACCTGGGAACACTGAAGCTTTCTTT. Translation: CASSERPGNTEAFF.

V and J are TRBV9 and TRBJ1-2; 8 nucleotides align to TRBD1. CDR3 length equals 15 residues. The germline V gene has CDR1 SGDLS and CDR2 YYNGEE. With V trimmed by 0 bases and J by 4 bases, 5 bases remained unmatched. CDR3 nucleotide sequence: TGTGCCAGCAGCGTAGAGGGGCAGGGGGCCTATGGCTACACCTTC. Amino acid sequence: CASSVEGQGAYGYTF.

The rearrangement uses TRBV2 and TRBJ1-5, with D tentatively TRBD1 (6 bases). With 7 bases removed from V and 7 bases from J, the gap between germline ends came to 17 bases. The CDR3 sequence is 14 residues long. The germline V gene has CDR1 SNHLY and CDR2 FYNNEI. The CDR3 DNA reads TGTGCCAGCACTACAGGGCAGGGTGGACAGCCCCAGCATTTT. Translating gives CASTTGQGGQPQHF.

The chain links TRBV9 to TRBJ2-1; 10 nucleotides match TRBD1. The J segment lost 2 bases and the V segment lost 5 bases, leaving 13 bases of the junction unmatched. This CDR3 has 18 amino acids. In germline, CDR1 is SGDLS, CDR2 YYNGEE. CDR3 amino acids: CASSPRSSGTGAYNEQFF. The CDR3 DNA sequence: TGTGCCAGCAGTCCCCGTTCCTCCGGGACAGGGGCCTACAATGAGCAGTTCTTC.

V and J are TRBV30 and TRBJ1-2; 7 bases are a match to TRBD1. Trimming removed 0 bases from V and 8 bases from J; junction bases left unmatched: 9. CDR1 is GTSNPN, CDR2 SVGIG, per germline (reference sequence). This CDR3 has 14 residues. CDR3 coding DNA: TGTGCCTGGAGTGTACAGGGGATCACTGAGGGCTACACCTTC. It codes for CAWSVQGITEGYTF.

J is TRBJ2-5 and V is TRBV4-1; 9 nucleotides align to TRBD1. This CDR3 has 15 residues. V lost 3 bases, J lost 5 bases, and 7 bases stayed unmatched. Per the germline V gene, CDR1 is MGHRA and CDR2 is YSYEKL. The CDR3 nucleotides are TGCGCCAGCAGCCAGATACAGGGGGCGTTTGAGACCCAGTACTTC. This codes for CASSQIQGAFETQYF.

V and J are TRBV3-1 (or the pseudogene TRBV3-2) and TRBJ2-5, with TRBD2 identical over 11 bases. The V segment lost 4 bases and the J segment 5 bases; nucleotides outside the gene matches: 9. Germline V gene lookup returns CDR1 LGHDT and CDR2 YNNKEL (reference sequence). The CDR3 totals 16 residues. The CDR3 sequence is CASSRVAGGPRETQYF. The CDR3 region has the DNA TGTGCCAGCAGCCGGGTAGCGGGGGGGCCTCGTGAGACCCAGTACTTC.

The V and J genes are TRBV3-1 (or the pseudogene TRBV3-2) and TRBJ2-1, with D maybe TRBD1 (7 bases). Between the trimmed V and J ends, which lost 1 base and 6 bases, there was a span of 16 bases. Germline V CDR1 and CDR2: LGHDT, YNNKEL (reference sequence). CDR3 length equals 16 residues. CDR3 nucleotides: TGTGCCAGCAGCCAAGTGACAGGGTGGGGAGGCAATGAGCAGTTCTTC. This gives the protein CASSQVTGWGGNEQFF.

CDR3 sequence (DNA): TGTGCCAGCAGCTCGCCATCAAGACAGGGGAATGAGCAGTTCTTC. Its protein is CASSSPSRQGNEQFF. The gene calls are TRBV3-1 (or the pseudogene TRBV3-2) and TRBJ2-1; 8 bases match TRBD1. The CDR3 has 15 residues. Per the germline V gene, CDR1 is LGHDT and CDR2 is YNNKEL (reference sequence). The ends lost 5 bases at V and 7 bases at J; junction bases unmatched: 10.

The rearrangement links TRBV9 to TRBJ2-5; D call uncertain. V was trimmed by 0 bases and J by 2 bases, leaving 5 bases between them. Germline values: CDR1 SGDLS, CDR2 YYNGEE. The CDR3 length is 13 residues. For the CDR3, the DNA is TGTGCCAGCAGCGTAGGTCGTCAAGAGACCCAGTACTTC. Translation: CASSVGRQETQYF.

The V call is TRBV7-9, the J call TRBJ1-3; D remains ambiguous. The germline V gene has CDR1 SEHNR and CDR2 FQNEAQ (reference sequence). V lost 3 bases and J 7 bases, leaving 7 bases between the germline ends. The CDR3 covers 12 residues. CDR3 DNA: TGTGCCAGCAGCTTGGAGCGGAACACCATATATTTT. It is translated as CASSLERNTIYF.

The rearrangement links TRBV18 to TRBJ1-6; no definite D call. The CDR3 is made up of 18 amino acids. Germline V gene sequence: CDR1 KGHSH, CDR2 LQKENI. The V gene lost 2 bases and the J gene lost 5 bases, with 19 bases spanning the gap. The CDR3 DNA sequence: TGTGCCAGCTCACCAAAGCCCGGACGAGAATGGAATAATTCACCCCTCCACTTT. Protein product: CASSPKPGREWNNSPLHF.

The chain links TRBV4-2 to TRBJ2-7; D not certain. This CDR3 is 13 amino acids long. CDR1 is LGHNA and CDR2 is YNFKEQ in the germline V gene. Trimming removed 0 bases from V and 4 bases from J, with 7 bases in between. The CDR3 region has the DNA TGTGCCAGCAGCCAAGATATAGGGTACGAGCAGTACTTC. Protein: CASSQDIGYEQYF.

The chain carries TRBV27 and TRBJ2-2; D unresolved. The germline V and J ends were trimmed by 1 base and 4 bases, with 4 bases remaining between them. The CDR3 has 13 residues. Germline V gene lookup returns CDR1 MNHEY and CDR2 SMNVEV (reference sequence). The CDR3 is CASSLLSTGELFF. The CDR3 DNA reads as TGTGCCAGCAGTTTATTGAGCACCGGGGAGCTGTTTTTT.

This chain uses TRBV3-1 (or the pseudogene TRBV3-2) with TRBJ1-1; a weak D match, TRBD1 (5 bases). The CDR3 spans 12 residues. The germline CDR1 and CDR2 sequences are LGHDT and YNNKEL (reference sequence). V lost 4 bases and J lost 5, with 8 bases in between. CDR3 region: CASSPQGTEAFF. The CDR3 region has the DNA TGTGCCAGCAGCCCCCAGGGTACTGAAGCTTTCTTT.

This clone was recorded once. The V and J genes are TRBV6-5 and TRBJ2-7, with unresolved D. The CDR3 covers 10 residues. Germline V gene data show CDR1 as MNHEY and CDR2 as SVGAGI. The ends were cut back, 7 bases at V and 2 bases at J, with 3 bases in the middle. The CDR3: CASMAYEQYF. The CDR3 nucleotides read TGTGCCAGCATGGCCTACGAGCAGTACTTC.

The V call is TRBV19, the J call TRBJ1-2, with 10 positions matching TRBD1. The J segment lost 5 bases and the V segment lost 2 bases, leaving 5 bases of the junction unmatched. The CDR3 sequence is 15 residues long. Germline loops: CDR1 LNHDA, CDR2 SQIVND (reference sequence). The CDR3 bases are TGTGCCAGTAGTATAATAGGGACAGGGGTTTATGGCTACACCTTC. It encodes CASSIIGTGVYGYTF.

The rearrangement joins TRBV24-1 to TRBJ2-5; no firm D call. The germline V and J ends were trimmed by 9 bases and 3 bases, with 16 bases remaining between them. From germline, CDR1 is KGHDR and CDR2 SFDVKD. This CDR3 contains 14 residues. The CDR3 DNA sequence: TGTGCCACCGCATCGAGGCAGGCCGAAGAGACCCAGTACTTC. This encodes CATASRQAEETQYF.

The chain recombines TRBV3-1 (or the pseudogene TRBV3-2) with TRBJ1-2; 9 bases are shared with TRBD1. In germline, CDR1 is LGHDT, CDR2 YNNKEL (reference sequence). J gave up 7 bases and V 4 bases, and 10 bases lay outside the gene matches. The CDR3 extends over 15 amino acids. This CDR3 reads CASSPGTGILFGYTF. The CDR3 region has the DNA TGTGCCAGCAGCCCAGGGACAGGGATACTATTTGGCTACACCTTC.

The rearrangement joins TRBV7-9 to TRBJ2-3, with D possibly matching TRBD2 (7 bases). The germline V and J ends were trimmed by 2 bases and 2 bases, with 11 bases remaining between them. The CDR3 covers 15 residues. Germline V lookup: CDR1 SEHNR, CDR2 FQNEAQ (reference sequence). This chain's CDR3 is CASSLRGGTTDTQYF. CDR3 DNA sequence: TGTGCCAGCAGCTTAAGGGGGGGCACCACAGATACGCAGTATTTT. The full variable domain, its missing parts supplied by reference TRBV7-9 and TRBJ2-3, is DTGVSQNPRHKITKRGQNVTFRCDPISEHNRLYWYRQTLGQGPEFLTYFQNEAQLEKSRLLSDRFSAERPKGSFSTLEIQRTEQGDSAMYLCASSLRGGTTDTQYFGPGTRLTVL.

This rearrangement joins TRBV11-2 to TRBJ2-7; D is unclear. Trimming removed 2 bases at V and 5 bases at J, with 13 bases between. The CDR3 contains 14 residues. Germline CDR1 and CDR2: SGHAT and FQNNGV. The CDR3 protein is CASSLSGVPHEQYF. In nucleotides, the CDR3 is TGTGCCAGCAGCTTAAGTGGGGTACCCCACGAGCAGTACTTC.

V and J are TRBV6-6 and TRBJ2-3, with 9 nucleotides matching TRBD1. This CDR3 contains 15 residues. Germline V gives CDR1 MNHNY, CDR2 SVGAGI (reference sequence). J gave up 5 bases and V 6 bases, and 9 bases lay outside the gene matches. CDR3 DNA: TGTGCCAGCAGCACCCCGGGACAGGGAAGAGATACGCAGTATTTT. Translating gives CASSTPGQGRDTQYF.

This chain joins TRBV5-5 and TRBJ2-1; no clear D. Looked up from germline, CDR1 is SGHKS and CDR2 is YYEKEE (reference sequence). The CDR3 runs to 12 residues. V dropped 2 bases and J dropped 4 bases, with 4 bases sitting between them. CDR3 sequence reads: CASSLPYNEQFF. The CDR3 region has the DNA TGTGCCAGCAGCTTACCGTACAATGAGCAGTTCTTC. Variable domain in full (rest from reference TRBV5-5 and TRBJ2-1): DAGVTQSPTHLIKTRGQQVTLRCSPISGHKSVSWYQQVLGQGPQFIFQYYEKEERGRGNFPDRFSARQFPNYSSELNVNALLLGDSALYLCASSLPYNEQFFGPGTRLTVL.